Listed here are 13 T cell receptor beta chains from one sample, sequenced in a study of graft-versus-host responses after intestinal transplantation. TCRdb keeps only in-frame clones here, not all; method: immunoSEQ multiplex PCR. The sample has more than 100,000 clones; roughly 93% are singletons. These TCRs are of unknown antigen specificity. The input for sequencing was unstimulated CD8+ T cells sorted from spleen or lymph node cells, taken before intestinal transplant. The receptors were sampled from a human donor who received an intestinal transplant.

This rearrangement joins TRBV28 to TRBJ1-5; D is ambiguous. The CDR3 consists of 15 residues. V lost 7 bases and J lost 7, with 20 bases in between. Per the germline V gene, CDR1 is MDHEN and CDR2 is SYDVKM. The CDR3: CASTLQRTTGQPQHF. The CDR3 nucleotides read TGTGCCAGCACCCTACAAAGGACCACCGGGCAGCCCCAGCATTTT.

The chain joins TRBV13 to TRBJ2-1; possible D gene TRBD2, 6 bases. The V and J ends lost 3 bases and 7 bases respectively, with 13 bases between them. CDR1 is PRHDT, CDR2 FYEKMQ, per germline (reference sequence). CDR3 length equals 14 residues. CDR3 DNA: TGTGCCAGCAGCTTTATGACTAGTGGGAATGAGCAGTTCTTC. Translation: CASSFMTSGNEQFF.

V usage is TRBV4-1 and J usage is TRBJ2-1; possibly TRBD2 for D (6 bases). V lost 4 bases, J lost 15 bases, and 31 bases lay in between. CDR3 length equals 17 residues. Germline-derived CDR1 and CDR2 are MGHRA and YSYEKL. The CDR3 sequence is CASSLPRRGAEGQRRFF. Written as DNA, the CDR3 is TGCGCCAGCAGCCTCCCCAGGAGGGGCGCGGAAGGGCAGCGTAGGTTCTTC.

The genes are TRBV21-1 and TRBJ1-5. TRBV21-1 is noted as a pseudogene. The CDR3 is 15 amino acids. CDR3 sequence (DNA): TGTGCCAGCAGCAAAAAAGAAGGAGGAAATCAGCCCCAGCATTTT. It codes for CASSKKEGGNQPQHF.

Only one count was recorded for this clone. This chain connects TRBV13 to TRBJ2-5, with 8 bases matching TRBD2. The CDR3 is made up of 16 amino acids. J lost 5 bases, V lost 5 bases, and 13 bases had no gene match. The V gene's germline CDR1 is PRHDT and CDR2 FYEKMQ (reference sequence). The CDR3, as DNA: TGTGCCAGCAGCCCCTCCGGGGGGGAAAGGGTTGAGACCCAGTACTTC. It encodes CASSPSGGERVETQYF.

The J gene is TRBJ1-5, the V gene TRBV5-5; TRBD1 might be the D (5 bases). The CDR3 consists of 16 residues. The V gene lost 3 bases and the J gene lost 2 bases, with 15 bases spanning the gap. Per the germline V gene, CDR1 is SGHKS and CDR2 is YYEKEE (reference sequence). CDR3 in amino acids: CASSWRDSGGNQPQHF. The CDR3 coding sequence is TGTGCCAGCAGCTGGAGGGACTCTGGGGGCAATCAGCCCCAGCATTTT.

The J gene is TRBJ1-2, the V gene TRBV5-3; the D gene is possibly TRBD1 (5 bases). TRBV5-3 is recorded as an ORF, its role being uncertain. V shed 1 base and J shed 3 bases, with 13 bases lying between them. The CDR3 has 15 amino acids. The CDR3 loop is CARSLRGFSDYGYTF. The CDR3 bases are TGTGCCAGAAGCTTGCGGGGCTTTTCGGACTATGGCTACACCTTC.

The rearrangement links TRBV19 to TRBJ2-7; 7 bases are a match to TRBD1. V dropped 3 bases and J dropped 5; count of bases not matched to a gene: 4. The CDR3 is made up of 13 amino acids. Germline V gene data show CDR1 as LNHDA and CDR2 as SQIVND (reference sequence). The CDR3 sequence: CASSMDRTNEQYF. The DNA of the CDR3 is TGTGCCAGTAGTATGGACAGGACCAACGAGCAGTACTTC.

The chain has TRBV11-2 and TRBJ2-5, with D possibly being TRBD1 or TRBD2 (5 bases each). The ends were cut back, 5 bases at V and 3 bases at J, with 10 bases in the middle. The germline gives CDR1 SGHAT, CDR2 FQNNGV. This CDR3 region has 13 residues. In DNA, the CDR3 is TGTGCCAGCAGCCCGCGAGGGGAAGAGACCCAGTACTTC. It specifies CASSPRGEETQYF. The full variable domain, with the rest looked up from reference TRBV11-2 and TRBJ2-5, is EAGVAQSPRYKIIEKRQSVAFWCNPISGHATLYWYQQILGQGPKLLIQFQNNGVVDDSQLPKDRFSAERLKGVDSTLKIQPAKLEDSAVYLCASSPRGEETQYFGPGTRLLVL.

The table lists this clone with a count of one. This rearrangement joins TRBV6-1 to TRBJ2-7; D is unclear. The CDR3 is 10 residues long. Trimming shortened V by 3 bases and J by 5 bases, and 2 bases separated the two germline ends. CDR1 is MNHNS and CDR2 is SASEGT in the germline V gene. In DNA, the CDR3 is TGTGCCAGCAGTGACGACGAGCAGTACTTC. Its protein product is CASSDDEQYF.

The chain carries TRBV27 and TRBJ1-1, with a weak D call TRBD1 (5 bases). The CDR3 covers 14 residues. Looked up from germline, CDR1 is MNHEY and CDR2 is SMNVEV (reference sequence). Between the trimmed V and J ends, which lost 6 bases and 3 bases, there was a span of 14 bases. CDR3: CASRIQGGDTEAFF. The DNA of the CDR3 is TGTGCCAGCAGGATTCAGGGAGGCGACACTGAAGCTTTCTTT.

The chain uses TRBV7-9 and TRBJ1-5; no firm D call. This CDR3 spans 14 amino acids. Germline CDR1 reads SEHNR; CDR2 reads FQNEAQ (reference sequence). Deletions cut 5 bases from V and 1 base from J, with 9 bases between. CDR3 nucleotide sequence: TGTGCCAGCAGCCAGGAAGGGAGCAATCAGCCCCAGCATTTT. Translating gives CASSQEGSNQPQHF. The whole variable domain, remainder taken from reference TRBV7-9 and TRBJ1-5, is DTGVSQNPRHKITKRGQNVTFRCDPISEHNRLYWYRQTLGQGPEFLTYFQNEAQLEKSRLLSDRFSAERPKGSFSTLEIQRTEQGDSAMYLCASSQEGSNQPQHFGDGTRLSIL.

The gene calls are TRBV27 and TRBJ1-4, with a possible D match to TRBD1 (6 bases). This CDR3 contains 14 residues. Germline lookup yields CDR1 MNHEY and CDR2 SMNVEV (reference sequence). V was clipped by 7 bases and J by 8 bases, with 17 bases between them. In nucleotides, the CDR3 is TGTGCCAGCAACTCGGGGAACCAGGGGGAAAAACTGTTTTTT. Translating it yields CASNSGNQGEKLFF.